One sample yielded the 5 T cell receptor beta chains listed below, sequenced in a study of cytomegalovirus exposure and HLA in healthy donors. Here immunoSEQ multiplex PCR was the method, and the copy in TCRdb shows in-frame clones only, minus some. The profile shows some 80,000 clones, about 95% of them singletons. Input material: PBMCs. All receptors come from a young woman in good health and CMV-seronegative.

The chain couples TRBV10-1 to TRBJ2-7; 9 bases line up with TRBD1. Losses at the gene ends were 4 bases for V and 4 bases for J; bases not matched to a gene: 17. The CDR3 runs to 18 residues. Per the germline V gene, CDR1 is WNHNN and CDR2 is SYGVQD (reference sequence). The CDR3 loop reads CASSAGTGPTTGPYEQYF. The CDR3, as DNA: TGCGCCAGCAGTGCCGGGACAGGGCCGACCACGGGTCCATACGAGCAGTACTTC.

CDR3 sequence (DNA): TGTGCCAGCAGTGAACTAGGTCCGGGACAGGGGGGGAATGAGCAGTTCTTC. It yields the protein CASSELGPGQGGNEQFF. This chain joins TRBV6-4 and TRBJ2-1; 11 bases align to TRBD1. This CDR3 has 17 residues. V shed 3 bases, J shed 7 bases, and the junction held 11 bases outside the gene matches. Germline CDR1 reads MRHNA; CDR2 reads SNTAGT.

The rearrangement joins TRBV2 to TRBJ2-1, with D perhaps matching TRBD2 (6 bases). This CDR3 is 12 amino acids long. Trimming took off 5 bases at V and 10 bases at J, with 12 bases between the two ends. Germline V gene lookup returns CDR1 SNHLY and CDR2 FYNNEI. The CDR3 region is CASSKTSYEQFF. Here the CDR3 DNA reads TGTGCCAGCAGTAAGACTAGTTACGAGCAGTTCTTC.

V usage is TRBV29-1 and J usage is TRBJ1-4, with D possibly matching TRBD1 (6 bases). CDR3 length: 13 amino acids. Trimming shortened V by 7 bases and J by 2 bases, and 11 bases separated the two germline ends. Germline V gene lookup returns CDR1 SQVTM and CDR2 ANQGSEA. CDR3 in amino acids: CSATGVTNEKLFF. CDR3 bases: TGCAGCGCGACAGGAGTTACTAATGAAAAACTGTTTTTT.

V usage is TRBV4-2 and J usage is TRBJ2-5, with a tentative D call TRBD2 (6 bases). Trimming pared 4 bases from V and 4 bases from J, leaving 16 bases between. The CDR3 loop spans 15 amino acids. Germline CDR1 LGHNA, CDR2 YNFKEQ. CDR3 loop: CASSRSEGLGETQYF. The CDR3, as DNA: TGTGCCAGCAGCCGCTCGGAGGGCCTGGGAGAGACCCAGTACTTC.